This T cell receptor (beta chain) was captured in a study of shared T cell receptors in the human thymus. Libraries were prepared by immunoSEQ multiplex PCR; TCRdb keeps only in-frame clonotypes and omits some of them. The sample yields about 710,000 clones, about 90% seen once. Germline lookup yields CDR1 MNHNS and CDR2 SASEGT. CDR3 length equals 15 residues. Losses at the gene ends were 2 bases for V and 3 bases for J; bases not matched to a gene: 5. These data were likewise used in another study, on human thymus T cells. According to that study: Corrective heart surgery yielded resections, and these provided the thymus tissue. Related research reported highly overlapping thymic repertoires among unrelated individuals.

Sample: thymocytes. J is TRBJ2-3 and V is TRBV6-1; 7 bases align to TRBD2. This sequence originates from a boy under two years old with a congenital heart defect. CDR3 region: CASSERREGTDTQYF. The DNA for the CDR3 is TGTGCCAGCAGTGAAAGGAGGGAGGGAACAGATACGCAGTATTTT.